These 17 T cell receptor beta chains were all obtained from the same sample, sequenced in a study of blood T cells in healthy people across ages (dated by TCRdb to between 2015 and 2017). Library preparation was by 5' RACE. The instrument given in TCRdb is Illumina HiSeq 2500. A second PCR of roughly 6 to 12 cycles was run with a J-beta primer mix and a sample-barcoded 5' primer. The public reads were reanalyzed by TCRdb: fastp trimming at Q25, MiXCR alignment, in-frame beta chains only. A single entry per CDR3 protein holds the most common genes and DNA from its merged rows. Within this sample are hundreds of thousands of distinct CDR3 sequences, with less than 25% of them counted one time only. Jointly, the top ten make up less than 9% of the sample. These same data were also listed under a study on T cells of mothers and their children.

What was sequenced was blood. Source of these receptors: a boy aged 5-17 years in good health.

In this sample, this clonotype turned up a few times. The chain links TRBV6-2 or TRBV6-3 to TRBJ2-2, with D possibly TRBD2 on 6 matching bases. V was pared by 8 bases and J by 6 bases, with 16 bases between. There are 14 residues in the CDR3. Per germline, CDR1 MNHEY and CDR2 SVGEGT. This CDR3 is CASGRDSAPGELFF. The CDR3 bases are TGTGCCAGCGGACGGGACTCCGCTCCCGGGGAGCTGTTTTTT.

This clonotype was detected once. The chain uses TRBV12-3 or TRBV12-4 and TRBJ1-2, with D unresolved. The CDR3 consists of 16 residues. Between the trimmed V and J ends, which lost 7 bases and 4 bases, there was a span of 22 bases. This CDR3 is CASTQSGTRRSYGYTF. CDR3 coding DNA: TGTGCCAGCACTCAAAGTGGCACCCGGAGATCCTATGGCTACACCTTC.

This clonotype was counted a few times. The DNA of the CDR3 is TGCAGTGCTAGCCCTAGCACAGATACGCAGTATTTT. This gives the protein CSASPSTDTQYF. The chain is built from TRBV20-1 and TRBJ2-3; D gene ambiguous. Per germline, CDR1 DFQATT and CDR2 SNEGSKA (reference sequence). The CDR3 is 12 amino acids. The ends were cut back, 3 bases at V and 0 bases at J, with 4 bases in the middle.

This clonotype has only a few counts. Written as DNA, the CDR3 is TGTGCCAGCAGCCAGACCCCGGTCTACGAGCAGTACTTC. Its protein product is CASSQTPVYEQYF. This chain connects TRBV14 to TRBJ2-7, with no clear D. The CDR3 is 13 amino acids. Germline V gene lookup returns CDR1 SGHDN and CDR2 FVKESK. Trimming removed 3 bases at V and 3 bases at J, with 9 bases between.

J is TRBJ1-5 and V is TRBV20-1; D remains ambiguous. CDR1 DFQATT and CDR2 SNEGSKA come from the germline V gene (reference sequence). V was shortened by 4 bases and J by 4 bases, with 11 bases between the two germline ends. This CDR3 is 13 amino acids long. As DNA, the CDR3 is TGCAGTGCTACCACTGGAAATAATCAGCCCCAGCATTTT. Amino acid sequence: CSATTGNNQPQHF.

The chain uses TRBV27 and TRBJ2-1; 13 bases line up with TRBD2. The end of the DNA fits TRBJ2-7 better, so the J call may be wrong. The CDR3 spans 15 residues. Germline V gives CDR1 MNHEY, CDR2 SMNVEV (reference sequence). The chain's CDR3 is CASSSGLAGLYEQYF. CDR3 coding DNA: TGTGCCAGCAGTTCGGGACTAGCGGGACTCTACGAGCAGTACTTC.

The chain carries TRBV20-1 and TRBJ2-5, with 8 bases identical to TRBD1. Germline V CDR1 and CDR2: DFQATT, SNEGSKA (reference sequence). The trim removed 0 bases at V and 5 bases at J, leaving 14 bases unmatched. CDR3 length equals 17 residues. The CDR3 spells CSARDRMTGVIEETQYF. CDR3 nucleotide sequence: TGCAGTGCTAGAGATAGGATGACAGGGGTGATAGAGGAGACCCAGTACTTC.

This clonotype was picked up many times. This sequence joins TRBV7-2 and TRBJ2-5; D is perhaps TRBD1 (5 bases). Germline V gene data show CDR1 as SGHTA and CDR2 as FQGNSA. Trimming removed 1 base at V and 0 bases at J, with 9 bases between. The CDR3 covers 15 residues. The CDR3 sequence is CASSLGGYHQETQYF. The CDR3 region has the DNA TGTGCCAGCAGCTTAGGGGGCTATCACCAAGAGACCCAGTACTTC.

The gene calls are TRBV5-6 and TRBJ2-5; TRBD1 matches at 8 bases. The V and J ends lost 3 bases and 5 bases, in that order; junction bases with no gene match: 6. This CDR3 has 14 residues. Germline V gene data show CDR1 as SGHDT and CDR2 as YYEEEE. CDR3 DNA sequence: TGTGCCAGCAGCTCAGAGACAGGGGATGAGACCCAGTACTTC. Its protein product is CASSSETGDETQYF.

The rearrangement uses TRBV6-1 and TRBJ1-5; a weak D match, TRBD1 (6 bases). The CDR3 is 14 amino acids. CDR1 MNHNS and CDR2 SASEGT come from the germline V gene. Between the trimmed V and J ends, which lost 3 bases and 3 bases, there was a span of 9 bases. CDR3 in amino acids: CASSEGAINQPQHF. The CDR3 DNA reads as TGTGCCAGCAGTGAGGGGGCAATCAATCAGCCCCAGCATTTT.

A few counts support this clonotype. The rearrangement joins TRBV12-3 or TRBV12-4 to TRBJ2-1; TRBD1 or TRBD2 may be the D gene (6 bases each). This CDR3 is 15 amino acids long. V was pared by 6 bases and J by 5 bases, with 17 bases between. The CDR3 DNA reads as TGTGCCAGCAGCTCGGCCCGGGGGCCGAACAATGAGCAGTTCTTC. Protein sequence: CASSSARGPNNEQFF.

In DNA form, the CDR3 reads TGCAGCGTTGAAGATAGCACAGGGGAACCCTACGAGCAGTACTTC. Amino acid sequence: CSVEDSTGEPYEQYF. The V gene is TRBV29-1, the J gene TRBJ2-7; 7 nucleotides align to TRBD1. Germline V gives CDR1 SQVTM, CDR2 ANQGSEA. The J segment lost 2 bases and the V segment lost 0 bases, leaving 7 bases of the junction unmatched. This CDR3 has 15 residues.

CDR3 coding DNA: TGTGCCAGCAGTTACCGGGGTGCCAAAAACATTCAGTACTTC. It encodes CASSYRGAKNIQYF. The V gene is TRBV6-2 or TRBV6-3, the J gene TRBJ2-4; TRBD2 is a possible D gene (5 bases). The CDR3 extends over 14 amino acids. V shed 2 bases and J shed 1 base, with 6 bases lying between them. CDR1 MNHEY and CDR2 SVGEGT come from the germline V gene.

The table lists this clonotype with a few counts. V and J are TRBV4-1 and TRBJ2-1, with 7 bases that match TRBD1. This CDR3 region has 16 residues. J lost 5 bases, V lost 4 bases, and 11 bases had no gene match. Looked up from germline, CDR1 is MGHRA and CDR2 is YSYEKL. This CDR3 reads CASSRVTGVSNNEQFF. CDR3 coding DNA: TGCGCCAGCAGCCGGGTTACAGGGGTCTCGAACAATGAGCAGTTCTTC.

This clonotype was detected many times. This chain joins TRBV6-4 and TRBJ2-2; unclear D gene. V shed 0 bases and J shed 5 bases, with 13 bases lying between them. CDR1 is MRHNA and CDR2 is SNTAGT in the germline V gene. This CDR3 has 16 amino acids. CDR3 bases: TGTGCCAGCAGTGACTCGATTGCGGCCACTACCGGGGAGCTGTTTTTT. The encoded protein is CASSDSIAATTGELFF.

This clonotype came up a few times. The chain is built from TRBV2 and TRBJ2-5; D is uncertain. CDR1 and CDR2 (germline): SNHLY, FYNNEI. The CDR3 is made up of 12 amino acids. V lost 4 bases and J 1 base, leaving 4 bases between the germline ends. This chain's CDR3 is CASSGPQETQYF. In DNA, the CDR3 is TGTGCCAGCAGTGGGCCCCAAGAGACCCAGTACTTC.

This rearrangement joins TRBV29-1 to TRBJ2-3, with a tentative D call TRBD2 (5 bases). The V gene lost 7 bases and the J gene lost 4 bases, with 18 bases spanning the gap. This CDR3 has 14 amino acids. Germline loops: CDR1 SQVTM, CDR2 ANQGSEA. The CDR3 nucleotides read TGCAGCGCCGAAGGCGGGCGTCAGGCAGATACGCAGTATTTT. Protein: CSAEGGRQADTQYF.